One sample yielded the 10 T cell receptor beta chains listed below, sequenced in a study of cytomegalovirus exposure and HLA in healthy donors. Sequenced by immunoSEQ multiplex PCR; TCRdb stores in-frame clones only, minus some. In the table there are about 64,000 clones, 92% of which are singletons. Sample: PBMCs. These receptors all stem from a woman aged 18-29 years in good health and CMV-seronegative.

This clone was seen only once. The rearrangement joins TRBV28 to TRBJ1-5, with 7 bases aligning to TRBD1. The CDR3 consists of 15 residues. The junction had 6 bases not matched to a gene; V was cut back by 4 bases and J by 3 bases. Germline V gene lookup returns CDR1 MDHEN and CDR2 SYDVKM. The CDR3 here is CASSSMDRTNQPQHF. DNA for the CDR3: TGTGCCAGCAGTTCTATGGACAGGACCAATCAGCCCCAGCATTTT.

The genes are TRBV4-1 and TRBJ2-3; 9 bases fit TRBD2. Germline values: CDR1 MGHRA, CDR2 YSYEKL. The trim removed 5 bases at V and 2 bases at J, leaving 11 bases unmatched. The CDR3 loop spans 17 amino acids. CDR3 amino acids: CASSKFPSGEITDTQYF. CDR3 sequence (DNA): TGCGCCAGCAGCAAGTTTCCTAGCGGGGAAATCACAGATACGCAGTATTTT.

In this sample, this clone turned up once. The gene calls are TRBV15 and TRBJ2-5, with 7 bases aligning to TRBD1. The germline V gene has CDR1 LNHNV and CDR2 YYDKDF (reference sequence). J was trimmed by 3 bases and V by 0 bases; bases with no gene match: 10. The CDR3 spans 17 residues. The CDR3 loop is CATSREGTDLTEETQYF. The CDR3 coding sequence is TGTGCCACCAGCAGAGAAGGGACAGACCTAACCGAAGAGACCCAGTACTTC.

The rearrangement links TRBV5-1 to TRBJ1-1; D may be TRBD1 (5 bases). The CDR3 has 15 residues. Germline loops: CDR1 SGHRS, CDR2 YFSETQ. With 0 bases removed from V and 1 base from J, the gap between germline ends came to 10 bases. In nucleotides, the CDR3 is TGCGCCAGCAGCTTGGCCGGCAGGGAGAACACTGAAGCTTTCTTT. Protein: CASSLAGRENTEAFF.

V is TRBV16 and J is TRBJ1-1; D not resolved. V was shortened by 6 bases and J by 1 base, with 9 bases between the two germline ends. There are 13 residues in the CDR3. Germline V gene sequence: CDR1 KGHSY, CDR2 FQNENV. This chain's CDR3 is CASSPGGNTEAFF. CDR3 nucleotides: TGTGCCAGCAGTCCTGGCGGGAACACTGAAGCTTTCTTT.

V and J are TRBV4-3 and TRBJ2-1; the match to TRBD2 covers 12 bases. The V gene end was trimmed by 4 bases and the J gene end by 9 bases; junction bases not matched to a gene: 10. CDR3 length: 16 residues. Per the germline V gene, CDR1 is LGHNA and CDR2 is YSLEER. The CDR3 sequence is CASSRDPLAGGGEQFF. CDR3 sequence (DNA): TGCGCCAGCAGCCGAGACCCGCTAGCGGGGGGGGGTGAGCAGTTCTTC.

The J gene is TRBJ2-5, the V gene TRBV7-2; TRBD2 might be the D (5 bases). CDR1 is SGHTA, CDR2 FQGNSA, per germline. This CDR3 is built from 16 residues. The germline V and J ends were trimmed by 4 bases and 2 bases, with 17 bases remaining between them. CDR3 in amino acids: CASSWIGGETQETQYF. The CDR3 bases are TGTGCCAGCAGCTGGATCGGTGGGGAGACACAAGAGACCCAGTACTTC.

This chain uses TRBV4-3 with TRBJ2-1, with TRBD2 identical over 13 bases. The CDR3 spans 18 residues. Germline values: CDR1 LGHNA, CDR2 YSLEER. V was pared by 2 bases and J by 3 bases, with 7 bases of the junction left unmatched. CDR3 region: CASSQLYGTSGNYNEQFF. For the CDR3, the DNA is TGCGCCAGCAGCCAATTATACGGGACTAGCGGGAACTACAATGAGCAGTTCTTC.

The chain combines TRBV6-1 with TRBJ1-2; no firm D call. The germline CDR1 and CDR2 sequences are MNHNS and SASEGT. CDR3 length equals 19 residues. Trimming removed 1 base at V and 6 bases at J, with 27 bases between. As DNA, the CDR3 is TGTGCCAGCAGTGAAGACTCGGTTTGGGCAGCTAAGATCGAACATGGCTACACCTTC. Translated: CASSEDSVWAAKIEHGYTF.

The chain carries TRBV30 and TRBJ1-5; D unclear. Between the trimmed V and J ends, which lost 5 bases and 5 bases, there was a span of 7 bases. Germline V gives CDR1 GTSNPN, CDR2 SVGIG (reference sequence). The CDR3 has 11 residues. DNA of the CDR3: TGTGCCTGGGGGCGGGATCAGCCCCAGCATTTT. Translating gives CAWGRDQPQHF.